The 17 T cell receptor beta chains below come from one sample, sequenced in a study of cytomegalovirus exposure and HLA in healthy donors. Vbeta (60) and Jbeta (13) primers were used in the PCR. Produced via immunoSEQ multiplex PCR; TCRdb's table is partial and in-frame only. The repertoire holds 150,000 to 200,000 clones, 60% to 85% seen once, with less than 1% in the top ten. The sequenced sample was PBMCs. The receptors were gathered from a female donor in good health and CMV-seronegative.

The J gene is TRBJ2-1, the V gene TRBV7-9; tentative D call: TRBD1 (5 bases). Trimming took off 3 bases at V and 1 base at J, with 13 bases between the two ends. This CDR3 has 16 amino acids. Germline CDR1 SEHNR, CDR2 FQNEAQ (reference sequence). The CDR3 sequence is CASSLSGFGSYNEQFF. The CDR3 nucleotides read TGTGCCAGCAGCTTGTCAGGGTTTGGATCCTACAATGAGCAGTTCTTC.

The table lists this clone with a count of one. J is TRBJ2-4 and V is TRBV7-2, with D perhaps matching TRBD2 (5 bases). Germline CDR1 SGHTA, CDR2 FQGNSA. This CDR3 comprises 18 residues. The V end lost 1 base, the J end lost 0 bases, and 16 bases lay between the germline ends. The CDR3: CASSLVAGAGGAKNIQYF. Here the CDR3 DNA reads TGTGCCAGCAGCTTAGTGGCTGGTGCGGGCGGAGCCAAAAACATTCAGTACTTC.

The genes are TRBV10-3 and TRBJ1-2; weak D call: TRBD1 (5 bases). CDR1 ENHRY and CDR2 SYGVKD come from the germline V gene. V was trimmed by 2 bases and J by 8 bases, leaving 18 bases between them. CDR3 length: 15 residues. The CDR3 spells CAISEPPGGDRGYTF. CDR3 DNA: TGTGCCATCAGTGAGCCGCCAGGAGGGGACCGGGGCTACACCTTC.

This chain's CDR3 is CASSGGSDRGPLSNQPQHF. CDR3 nucleotide sequence: TGTGCCAGCAGTGGAGGATCGGACAGGGGGCCACTTAGCAATCAGCCCCAGCATTTT. The chain links TRBV6-1 to TRBJ1-5, with TRBD1 matching 11 bases. The ends lost 4 bases at V and 0 bases at J; junction bases unmatched: 11. The length of the CDR3 is 19 residues. Germline V gene sequence: CDR1 MNHNS, CDR2 SASEGT.

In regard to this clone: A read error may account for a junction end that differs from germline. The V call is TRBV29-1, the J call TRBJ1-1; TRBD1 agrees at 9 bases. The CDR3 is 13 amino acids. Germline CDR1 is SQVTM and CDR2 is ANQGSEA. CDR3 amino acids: CSVLQGASTETFF. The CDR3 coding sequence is TGCAGCGTCCTACAGGGGGCGAGCACTGAAACTTTCTTT.

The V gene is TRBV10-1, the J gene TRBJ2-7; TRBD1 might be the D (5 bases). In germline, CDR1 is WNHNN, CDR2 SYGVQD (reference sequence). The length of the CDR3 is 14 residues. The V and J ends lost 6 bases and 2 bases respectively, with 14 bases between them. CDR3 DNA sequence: TGCGCCAGCAGGTTGGGGCCCTTAGCCTACGAGCAGTACTTC. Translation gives CASRLGPLAYEQYF.

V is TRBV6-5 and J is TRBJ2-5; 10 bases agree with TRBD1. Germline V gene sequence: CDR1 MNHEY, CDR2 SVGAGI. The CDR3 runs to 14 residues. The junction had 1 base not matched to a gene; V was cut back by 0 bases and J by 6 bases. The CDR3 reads CASSYSGQGQTQYF. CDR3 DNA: TGTGCCAGCAGTTACTCGGGACAGGGGCAGACCCAGTACTTC.

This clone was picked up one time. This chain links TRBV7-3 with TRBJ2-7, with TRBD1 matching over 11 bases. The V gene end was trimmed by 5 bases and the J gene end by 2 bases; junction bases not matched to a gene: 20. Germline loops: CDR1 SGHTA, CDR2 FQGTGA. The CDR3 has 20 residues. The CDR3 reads CASSLTGTGGRLATPYEQYF. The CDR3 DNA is TGTGCCAGCAGCCTTACCGGGACAGGGGGTCGTCTGGCTACTCCCTACGAGCAGTACTTC.

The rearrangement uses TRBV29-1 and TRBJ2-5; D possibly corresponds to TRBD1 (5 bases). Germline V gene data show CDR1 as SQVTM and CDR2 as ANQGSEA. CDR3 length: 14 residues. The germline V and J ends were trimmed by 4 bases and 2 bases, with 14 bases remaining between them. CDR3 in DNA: TGCAGCGTTGTGCAGGTGGACAAGCAAGAGACCCAGTACTTC. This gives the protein CSVVQVDKQETQYF. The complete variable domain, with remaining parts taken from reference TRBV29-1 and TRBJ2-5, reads SAVISQKPSRDICQRGTSLTIQCQVDSQVTMMFWYRQQPGQSLTLIATANQGSEATYESGFVIDKFPISRPNLTFSTLTVSNMSPEDSSIYLCSVVQVDKQETQYFGPGTRLLVL.

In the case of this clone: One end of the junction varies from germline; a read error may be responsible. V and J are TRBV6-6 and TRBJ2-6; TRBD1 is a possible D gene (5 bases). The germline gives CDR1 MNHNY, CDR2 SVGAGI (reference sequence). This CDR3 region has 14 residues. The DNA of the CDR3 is TGTGCCAGCAGTTACCACTCTGGGGCCAACGGCCTGACTTTC. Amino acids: CASSYHSGANGLTF.

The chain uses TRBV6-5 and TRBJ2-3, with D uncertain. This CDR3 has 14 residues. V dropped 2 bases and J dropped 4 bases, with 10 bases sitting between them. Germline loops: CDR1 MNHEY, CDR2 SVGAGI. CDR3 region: CASSYDSPSDTQYF. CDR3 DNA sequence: TGTGCCAGCAGTTACGACTCGCCTTCAGATACGCAGTATTTT.

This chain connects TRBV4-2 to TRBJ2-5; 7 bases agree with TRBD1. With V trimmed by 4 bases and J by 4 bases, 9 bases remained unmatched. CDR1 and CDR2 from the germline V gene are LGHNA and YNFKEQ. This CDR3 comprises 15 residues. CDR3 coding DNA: TGTGCCAGCAGCCGGGACCCAGGGGGTCGAGAGACCCAGTACTTC. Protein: CASSRDPGGRETQYF.

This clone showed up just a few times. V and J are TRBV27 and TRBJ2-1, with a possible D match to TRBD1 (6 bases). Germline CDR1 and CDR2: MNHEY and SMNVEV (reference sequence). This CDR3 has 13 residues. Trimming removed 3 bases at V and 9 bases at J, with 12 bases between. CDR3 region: CASSLGAYGEQFF. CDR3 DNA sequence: TGTGCCAGCAGTTTGGGGGCCTATGGTGAGCAGTTCTTC.

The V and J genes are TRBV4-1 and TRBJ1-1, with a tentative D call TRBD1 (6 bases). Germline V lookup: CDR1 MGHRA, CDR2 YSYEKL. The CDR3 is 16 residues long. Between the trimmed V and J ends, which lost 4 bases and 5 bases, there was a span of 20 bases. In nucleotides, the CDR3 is TGCGCCAGCAGCCGCGGCATAACCAGGGGAGGGACTGAAGCTTTCTTT. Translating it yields CASSRGITRGGTEAFF.

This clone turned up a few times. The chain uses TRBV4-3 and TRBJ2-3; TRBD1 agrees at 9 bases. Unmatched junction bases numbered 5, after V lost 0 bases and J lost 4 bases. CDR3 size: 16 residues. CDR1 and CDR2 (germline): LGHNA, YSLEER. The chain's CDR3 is CASSQDRGTGPDTQYF. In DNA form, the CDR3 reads TGCGCCAGCAGCCAAGATCGTGGGACAGGGCCAGATACGCAGTATTTT.

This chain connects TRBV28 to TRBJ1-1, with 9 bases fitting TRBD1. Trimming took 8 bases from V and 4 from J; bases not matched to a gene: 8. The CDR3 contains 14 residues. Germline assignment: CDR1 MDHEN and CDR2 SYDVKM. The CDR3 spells CASREQGATTEAFF. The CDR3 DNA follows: TGTGCCAGCCGAGAACAGGGGGCGACCACTGAAGCTTTCTTT.

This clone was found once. The CDR3 spells CASSQDRGFYEQYF. Written as DNA, the CDR3 is TGTGCCAGCAGCCAAGATCGAGGATTCTACGAGCAGTACTTC. The rearrangement uses TRBV4-2 and TRBJ2-7; D is ambiguous. The CDR3 spans 14 residues. The V end was cut by 0 bases, the J end by 3 bases, with 9 bases between. Germline CDR1 reads LGHNA; CDR2 reads YNFKEQ.